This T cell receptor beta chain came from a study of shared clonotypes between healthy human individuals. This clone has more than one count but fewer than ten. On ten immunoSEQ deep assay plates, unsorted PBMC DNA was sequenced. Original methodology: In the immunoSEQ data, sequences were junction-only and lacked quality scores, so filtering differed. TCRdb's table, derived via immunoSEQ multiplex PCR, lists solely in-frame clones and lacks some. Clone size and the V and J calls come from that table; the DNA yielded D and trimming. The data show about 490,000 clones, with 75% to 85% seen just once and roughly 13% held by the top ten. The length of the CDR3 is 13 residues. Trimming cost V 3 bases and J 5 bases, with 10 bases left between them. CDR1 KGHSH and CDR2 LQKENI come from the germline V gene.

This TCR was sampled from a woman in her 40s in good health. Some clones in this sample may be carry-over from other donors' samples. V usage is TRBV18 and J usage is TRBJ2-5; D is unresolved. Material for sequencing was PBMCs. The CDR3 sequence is CASSPDQYETQYF. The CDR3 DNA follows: TGTGCCAGCTCACCGGACCAGTATGAGACCCAGTACTTC.